These T cell receptor beta chains were read from a single sample in a study of blood T cell repertoires in COVID-19. The method was immunoSEQ multiplex PCR; TCRdb's version includes in-frame clones alone and lacks a portion of them. The repertoire consists of about 380,000 clones, with 85% occurring once and the leading ten covering 3.5% to 4%. Sequencing used peripheral blood. All receptors derive from a woman aged 18-30 years with acute or convalescent COVID-19. Both conserved end residues are part of each CDR3. A D gene is named only where the DNA matches it firmly. Clone size is not always given. Where it is, it says once, few, many or a class for expanded clones.

j_call: TRBJ1-1; cdr3_length: 13; v_call: TRBV5-1; clone_size: once; d_call: -; cdr3_nt: TGCGCCAGCAGCCGAGGGACATCTACTGAAGCTTTCTTT; cdr3_aa: CASSRGTSTEAFF
j_call: TRBJ2-6; cdr3_length: 14; v_call: TRBV2; clone_size: -; d_call: -; cdr3_nt: TGTGCCGGAGAACAGGGCGCCGGGGCCAACGTCCTGACTTTC; cdr3_aa: CAGEQGAGANVLTF
j_call: TRBJ2-5; cdr3_length: 14; v_call: TRBV27; clone_size: -; d_call: -; cdr3_nt: TGTGCCAGCAGTTCAAGACAGGACCAAGAGACCCAGTACTTC; cdr3_aa: CASSSRQDQETQYF
j_call: TRBJ1-4; cdr3_length: 17; v_call: TRBV2; clone_size: few; d_call: -; cdr3_nt: TGTGCCAGCAGCCCTGGGGGGGAAAAACTTCTCGATGAAAAACTGTTTTTT; cdr3_aa: CASSPGGEKLLDEKLFF
j_call: TRBJ1-2; cdr3_length: 15; v_call: TRBV6-5; clone_size: -; d_call: -; cdr3_nt: TGTGCCAGCAGTTACTCGGGCACCACTGGCTATGGCTACACCTTC; cdr3_aa: CASSYSGTTGYGYTF
j_call: TRBJ1-4; cdr3_length: 15; v_call: TRBV30; clone_size: -; d_call: -; cdr3_nt: TGTGCCTGGAGTGTGTCTGGGACATCTAATGAAAAACTGTTTTTT; cdr3_aa: CAWSVSGTSNEKLFF
j_call: TRBJ1-3; cdr3_length: 17; v_call: TRBV4-2; clone_size: -; d_call: TRBD1; cdr3_nt: TGTGCCAGCAGCCAAGAGGGGACAGGGGGCCTTGGAAACACCATATATTTT; cdr3_aa: CASSQEGTGGLGNTIYF
j_call: TRBJ1-3; cdr3_length: 14; v_call: TRBV6-5; clone_size: -; d_call: -; cdr3_nt: TGTGCCAGCAGTCTGGACAGCTCTGGAAACACCATATATTTT; cdr3_aa: CASSLDSSGNTIYF
j_call: TRBJ2-3; cdr3_length: 15; v_call: TRBV5-1; clone_size: -; d_call: TRBD1; cdr3_nt: TGCGCCAGCAGCTTGAGGCAGGGGGGCACAGATACGCAGTATTTT; cdr3_aa: CASSLRQGGTDTQYF
j_call: TRBJ1-1; cdr3_length: 13; v_call: TRBV19; clone_size: -; d_call: -; cdr3_nt: TGTGCCAGTAGTATAAGCGGAAACACTGAAGCTTTCTTT; cdr3_aa: CASSISGNTEAFF
j_call: TRBJ2-1; cdr3_length: 17; v_call: TRBV6-1; clone_size: few; d_call: TRBD2; cdr3_nt: TGTGCCAGCAGTGCCCTCCCCGGGACTAGCGGGACGGAGAATCAGTTCTTC; cdr3_aa: CASSALPGTSGTENQFF
j_call: TRBJ2-3; cdr3_length: 15; v_call: TRBV7-8; clone_size: -; d_call: TRBD2; cdr3_nt: TGTGCCAGCAGCTCTAGCGGGAGAGGAACAGATACGCAGTATTTT; cdr3_aa: CASSSSGRGTDTQYF
j_call: TRBJ1-1; cdr3_length: 16; v_call: TRBV2; clone_size: -; d_call: -; cdr3_nt: TGTGCCAGCAGTGGAAGCCTTAGTTTACCGAACACTGAAGCTTTCTTT; cdr3_aa: CASSGSLSLPNTEAFF
j_call: TRBJ2-3; cdr3_length: 16; v_call: TRBV3-1/TRBV3-2; clone_size: -; d_call: -; cdr3_nt: TGTGCCAGCAGCCCTATCCTAGAAGGGGCCCGAGATACGCAGTATTTT; cdr3_aa: CASSPILEGARDTQYF
j_call: TRBJ2-5; cdr3_length: 13; v_call: TRBV19; clone_size: -; d_call: TRBD2; cdr3_nt: TGTGCCAGTAGTGGGACTAGTATGGAGACCCAGTACTTC; cdr3_aa: CASSGTSMETQYF
j_call: TRBJ1-5; cdr3_length: 15; v_call: TRBV5-1; clone_size: -; d_call: TRBD1; cdr3_nt: TGCGCCAGCAGCCAGACCGGGCAGGGGGGTCAGCCCCAGCATTTT; cdr3_aa: CASSQTGQGGQPQHF
j_call: TRBJ2-5; cdr3_length: 14; v_call: TRBV5-1; clone_size: -; d_call: TRBD1; cdr3_nt: TGCGCCAGCAGCTCTCCGACAGGGATCGAGACCCAGTACTTC; cdr3_aa: CASSSPTGIETQYF
j_call: TRBJ1-5; cdr3_length: 14; v_call: TRBV19; clone_size: -; d_call: TRBD1; cdr3_nt: TGTGCCAGTAGTCTCAGGGGGTCTTCGCAGCCCCAGCATTTT; cdr3_aa: CASSLRGSSQPQHF
j_call: TRBJ2-7; cdr3_length: 12; v_call: TRBV28; clone_size: -; d_call: -; cdr3_nt: TGTGCCAGCAGTTTAGCGGAGGGCGAGCAGTACTTC; cdr3_aa: CASSLAEGEQYF
j_call: TRBJ2-1; cdr3_length: 15; v_call: TRBV27; clone_size: -; d_call: TRBD1; cdr3_nt: TGTGCCAGCAGTTTATATGGACAGGCGGCTCTTAGTCAGTTCTTC; cdr3_aa: CASSLYGQAALSQFF
j_call: TRBJ1-2; cdr3_length: 15; v_call: TRBV18; clone_size: -; d_call: -; cdr3_nt: TGTGCCAGCTCACCCGGGACGGGAGCTAACTATGGCTACACCTTC; cdr3_aa: CASSPGTGANYGYTF
j_call: TRBJ2-7; cdr3_length: 16; v_call: TRBV7-2; clone_size: -; d_call: TRBD2; cdr3_nt: TGTGCCAGCAGCTTAGCGGGCCTAGCGGGCTCCTACGAGCAGTACTTC; cdr3_aa: CASSLAGLAGSYEQYF
j_call: TRBJ1-1; cdr3_length: 16; v_call: TRBV3-1/TRBV3-2; clone_size: -; d_call: TRBD1; cdr3_nt: TGTGCCAGCAGCCAAAGCTATGCCGGGACAGGGTTGGTTTGCATCTTT; cdr3_aa: CASSQSYAGTGLVCIF
j_call: TRBJ2-5; cdr3_length: 15; v_call: TRBV2; clone_size: -; d_call: TRBD2; cdr3_nt: TGTGCCAGCAGTCCTGTTAGCGGGAGCGGGAAGACCCAGTACTTC; cdr3_aa: CASSPVSGSGKTQYF
j_call: TRBJ2-2; cdr3_length: 15; v_call: TRBV5-4; clone_size: -; d_call: -; cdr3_nt: TGTGCCAGCAGGCCGTCTGGGGGCGGCACCGGGGAGCTGTTTTTT; cdr3_aa: CASRPSGGGTGELFF
j_call: TRBJ2-1; cdr3_length: 15; v_call: TRBV13; clone_size: -; d_call: TRBD2; cdr3_nt: TGTGCCAGCAGCCTGGAGGGGACTAGCATCAATGAGCAGTTCTTC; cdr3_aa: CASSLEGTSINEQFF
j_call: TRBJ1-2; cdr3_length: 15; v_call: TRBV10-3; clone_size: once; d_call: TRBD1; cdr3_nt: TGTGCCATCAGTGCTTCCCTTGACAGGGGGCAAGGCTACACCTTC; cdr3_aa: CAISASLDRGQGYTF
j_call: TRBJ1-1; cdr3_length: 15; v_call: TRBV27; clone_size: -; d_call: TRBD1; cdr3_nt: TGTGCCAGCAGTCCGTGGGACAGGGGAAGGGTTGAAGCTTTCTTT; cdr3_aa: CASSPWDRGRVEAFF
j_call: TRBJ1-2; cdr3_length: 14; v_call: TRBV27; clone_size: -; d_call: -; cdr3_nt: TGTGCCAGCAGTAACCCCCAACCTATGGATGGCTACACCTTC; cdr3_aa: CASSNPQPMDGYTF